Following are 11 T cell receptor beta chains from one sample sequenced in a study of control samples from healthy donors and cancer patients (TCRdb year 2020). The library was generated by the immunoSEQ multiplex PCR assay. In TCRdb, the immuneACCESS table is reduced to in-frame sequences with V and J assigned. These tables do not hold every clone; where another copy was compared, an unresolved V gene accounts for under half, and the others remain unexplained. The sample yields around 100,000 clones; 90% were counted once. Of the sample, about 4% is held by the ten largest clones. Sequences were obtained from blood. Receptors were obtained from a woman younger than 30 in good health.

The gene calls are TRBV2 and TRBJ2-5; tentatively, D is TRBD2 (5 bases). CDR1 SNHLY and CDR2 FYNNEI come from the germline V gene. The CDR3 loop spans 11 amino acids. Trimming stripped 6 bases from V and 6 bases from J, with 8 bases between. CDR3 loop: CASRRGQTQYF. DNA of the CDR3: TGTGCCAGCAGGAGAGGGCAGACCCAGTACTTC.

This clone was seen just once. The CDR3 DNA sequence: TGTGCCAGCAGCCTCTGGGGGACAGAGACCCAGTACTTC. Amino acid sequence: CASSLWGTETQYF. The chain uses TRBV5-6 and TRBJ2-5; D tentatively fits TRBD1 or TRBD2 (5 bases each). CDR3 size: 13 residues. The V and J ends lost 4 bases and 4 bases respectively, with 11 bases between them. In germline, CDR1 is SGHDT, CDR2 YYEEEE.

The chain combines TRBV2 with TRBJ2-3; 12 bases align to TRBD2. The CDR3 loop spans 19 amino acids. V shed 6 bases, J shed 4 bases, and the junction held 17 bases outside the gene matches. Germline V gives CDR1 SNHLY, CDR2 FYNNEI. CDR3 sequence: CASRGRTSGVPKPSDTQYF. CDR3 nucleotide sequence: TGTGCCAGCAGGGGAAGGACTAGCGGGGTTCCAAAACCTTCAGATACGCAGTATTTT.

With respect to this clone: Within the sample, other DNA sequences also encode this same CDR3. This chain connects TRBV7-3 to TRBJ1-1; tentatively, D is TRBD1 (5 bases). The V end lost 5 bases, the J end lost 1 base, and 8 bases lay between the germline ends. In germline, CDR1 is SGHTA, CDR2 FQGTGA. This CDR3 contains 13 residues. CDR3 region: CASSRGRNTEAFF. The CDR3 nucleotides are TGTGCCAGCAGCCGGGGACGGAACACTGAAGCTTTCTTT. The whole variable domain, remainder taken from reference TRBV7-3 and TRBJ1-1, is GAGVSQTPSNKVTEKGKYVELRCDPISGHTALYWYRQSLGQGPEFLIYFQGTGAADDSGLPNDRFFAVRPEGSVSTLKIQRTERGDSAVYLCASSRGRNTEAFFGQGTRLTVV.

The chain has TRBV5-1 and TRBJ1-4; TRBD1 might be the D (6 bases). Trimming took off 2 bases at V and 5 bases at J, with 10 bases between the two ends. The CDR3 covers 14 residues. CDR1 SGHRS and CDR2 YFSETQ come from the germline V gene. CDR3 region: CASSFGQSNEKLFF. The CDR3 DNA is TGCGCCAGCAGCTTCGGACAGAGCAATGAAAAACTGTTTTTT.

The genes are TRBV2 and TRBJ1-2; D is ambiguous. CDR1 is SNHLY, CDR2 FYNNEI, per germline. This CDR3 spans 11 amino acids. The V and J ends lost 6 bases and 2 bases respectively, with 4 bases between them. CDR3 sequence: CASSPNYGYTF. CDR3 sequence (DNA): TGTGCCAGCAGCCCCAACTATGGCTACACCTTC.

The chain employs TRBV7-3 and TRBJ1-1; maybe TRBD1 (6 bases). The length of the CDR3 is 15 residues. V lost 3 bases, J lost 1 base, and 12 bases lay in between. Germline V gene lookup returns CDR1 SGHTA and CDR2 FQGTGA. The CDR3 region is CASSFGGPSNTEAFF. The CDR3 DNA reads as TGTGCCAGCAGCTTCGGGGGGCCGTCGAACACTGAAGCTTTCTTT. Full variable domain (remainder filled in from reference TRBV7-3 and TRBJ1-1): GAGVSQTPSNKVTEKGKYVELRCDPISGHTALYWYRQSLGQGPEFLIYFQGTGAADDSGLPNDRFFAVRPEGSVSTLKIQRTERGDSAVYLCASSFGGPSNTEAFFGQGTRLTVV.

This rearrangement joins TRBV6-2 or TRBV6-3 to TRBJ2-5; D unclear. V was clipped by 2 bases and J by 3 bases, with 13 bases between them. Germline V gives CDR1 MNHEY, CDR2 SVGEGT. This CDR3 has 15 amino acids. The CDR3 DNA is TGTGCCAGCAGTTACCCCGCGGTGGGAAAAGAGACCCAGTACTTC. Translated, it gives CASSYPAVGKETQYF.

This clone was seen once. The rearrangement joins TRBV4-1 to TRBJ1-3; D is ambiguous. The V end was cut by 0 bases, the J end by 3 bases, with 12 bases between. Germline CDR1 reads MGHRA; CDR2 reads YSYEKL. CDR3 size: 16 residues. DNA of the CDR3: TGCGCCAGCAGCCAAGATGGTAGGAAATATGGAAACACCATATATTTT. Its protein product is CASSQDGRKYGNTIYF.

This sequence joins TRBV5-1 and TRBJ1-1; no definite D call. Germline loops: CDR1 SGHRS, CDR2 YFSETQ. V dropped 0 bases and J dropped 0 bases, with 18 bases sitting between them. The CDR3 has 18 amino acids. The CDR3 DNA sequence: TGCGCCAGCAGCTTGGTGGGCTTCAAGGGCCCAATGAACACTGAAGCTTTCTTT. It encodes CASSLVGFKGPMNTEAFF.

The chain joins TRBV5-4 to TRBJ1-1; 10 nucleotides match TRBD1. CDR3 length equals 15 residues. V lost 0 bases to trimming and J lost 1 base; unmatched junction nucleotides: 0. CDR1 SGHNT and CDR2 YYREEE come from the germline V gene (reference sequence). DNA of the CDR3: TGTGCCAGCAGCTTGGGGGACAGGGGGAACACTGAAGCTTTCTTT. It codes for CASSLGDRGNTEAFF.